The T cell receptor beta chain under discussion was sequenced for a study of blood T cell repertoires in COVID-19. Study summary: There were acute and convalescent COVID-19 samples, and they came from the United States, Italy and Spain. Sources were T cells, B-cell-depleted T cells, or PBMCs; the material itself was cDNA or gDNA.

CDR3 length: 15 residues. Germline V gene lookup returns CDR1 SEHNR and CDR2 FQNEAQ (reference sequence). Trimming pared 1 base from V and 4 bases from J, leaving 13 bases between. Per the study methods: Reference gene primer amplification yielded estimated nucleated cell counts. Using immunoSEQ multiplex PCR, the repertoire was profiled, and TCRdb retains in-frame clones only, with some absent. Clone size and the V and J calls come from that table; the DNA yielded D and trimming. The data hold 220,000 or so clones, with approximately 82% observed a single time. This chain connects TRBV7-9 to TRBJ1-2; D is unresolved. The clonotype comes from an elderly woman with acute or convalescent COVID-19. Sequenced: peripheral blood. CDR3 nucleotide sequence: TGTGCCAGCAGCTTAGAACGGGTCCCTAGCTATGGCTACACCTTC. Encoded protein: CASSLERVPSYGYTF.